This is a list of T cell receptor beta chains from one sample in a study of blood T cell repertoires in COVID-19. The protocol was immunoSEQ multiplex PCR, while the TCRdb copy is restricted to in-frame clones and leaves out a portion. The sample shows 200,000 or so clones, roughly four fifths of them seen only once. The specimen was peripheral blood. These receptors were taken from a woman aged 70 to 79 with active or convalescent COVID-19. The CDR3 runs from the conserved cysteine through the conserved F or W. A D gene is named only where the DNA matches it firmly. Only some rows state a clone size, as once, few, many or a class for expanded clones.

>TRBJ2-5|TRBV5-1|.|.
CASSPRVAAEQETQYF
TGCGCCAGCAGCCCCAGGGTAGCGGCTGAACAAGAGACCCAGTACTTC
>TRBJ2-1|TRBV29-1|TRBD2|.
CSVGPSGRPSSYNEQFF
TGCAGCGTTGGCCCTAGCGGGAGACCTAGCTCCTACAATGAGCAGTTCTTC
>TRBJ1-2|TRBV18|.|.
CASSPFDAGSPRYGYTF
TGTGCCAGCTCACCATTTGATGCGGGGAGTCCCCGCTATGGCTACACCTTC
>TRBJ2-6|TRBV9|.|.
CASSVGVQGWTGANVLTF
TGTGCCAGCAGCGTAGGGGTCCAGGGCTGGACTGGGGCCAACGTCCTGACTTTC
>TRBJ2-7|TRBV5-6|TRBD1|.
CASRQGDYEQYF
TGTGCCAGCAGACAGGGGGACTACGAGCAGTACTTC
>TRBJ2-2|TRBV18|TRBD1|.
CASSPRIQGVPGELFF
TGTGCCAGCTCACCACGTATACAGGGGGTCCCCGGGGAGCTGTTTTTT
>TRBJ2-7|TRBV2|TRBD1|.
CASMWTGNPYEQYF
TGTGCCAGCATGTGGACAGGGAACCCTTACGAGCAGTACTTC
>TRBJ1-4|TRBV11-2|.|once
CASSKTGKGLTNEKLFF
TGTGCCAGCAGCAAAACAGGGAAGGGTTTGACTAATGAAAAACTGTTTTTT
>TRBJ2-3|TRBV6-5|TRBD1|.
CAISLGTGPTDTQYF
TGTGCCATAAGCCTCGGGACAGGCCCCACAGATACGCAGTATTTT
>TRBJ1-1|TRBV6-5|.|.
CASRAGLNTEAFF
TGTGCCAGCAGAGCAGGGCTGAACACTGAAGCTTTCTTT
>TRBJ2-3|TRBV9|TRBD2|.
CASSPLLAGEADTQYF
TGTGCCAGCAGCCCTCTCCTAGCGGGAGAGGCAGATACGCAGTATTTT
>TRBJ1-1|TRBV28|.|.
CASVGAVITEAFF
TGTGCCAGCGTGGGGGCGGTGATCACTGAAGCTTTCTTT
>TRBJ1-5|TRBV19|.|.
CASSIAGQGPGQPQHF
TGTGCCAGTAGTATAGCAGGGCAGGGTCCAGGGCAGCCCCAGCATTTT
>TRBJ2-1|TRBV5-1|TRBD2|once
CASSFPSGRGYNEQFF
TGCGCCAGCAGCTTTCCTAGCGGGAGGGGCTACAATGAGCAGTTCTTC
>TRBJ2-1|TRBV6-5|.|once
CASHRDYNEQFF
TGTGCCAGCCACAGGGACTACAATGAGCAGTTCTTC
>TRBJ1-3|TRBV18|.|.
CASSPLNSVSGNTIYF
TGTGCCAGCTCACCACTTAACAGTGTCTCTGGAAACACCATATATTTT
>TRBJ2-2|TRBV4-2|.|.
CASSQHLPGRWGLTGELFF
TGTGCCAGCAGCCAACACCTCCCTGGACGTTGGGGCCTCACCGGGGAGCTGTTTTTT
>TRBJ2-2|TRBV7-6|TRBD2|.
CASSTGLVGTGELFF
TGTGCCAGCAGCACCGGACTAGTGGGCACCGGGGAGCTGTTTTTT
>TRBJ1-5|TRBV6-5|.|.
CASSYDGGSNQPQHF
TGTGCCAGCAGTTACGACGGGGGAAGCAATCAGCCCCAGCATTTT
>TRBJ1-1|TRBV7-9|.|.
CASSTQIQNTEAFF
TGTGCCAGCAGCACACAGATACAGAACACTGAAGCTTTCTTT
>TRBJ2-3|TRBV2|TRBD1|.
CASSEAKGTGREYF
TGTGCCAGCAGTGAAGCGAAAGGGACAGGGCGAGAGTATTTT
>TRBJ2-7|TRBV5-6|TRBD1|.
CASSLVSGQGRDEQYF
TGTGCCAGCAGCTTGGTGTCGGGACAGGGGCGGGACGAGCAGTACTTC
>TRBJ2-3|TRBV5-6|TRBD2|once
CASSIRRVGGGDTQYF
TGTGCCAGCAGCATAAGGAGAGTGGGCGGGGGTGATACGCAGTATTTT
>TRBJ2-5|TRBV12-3/TRBV12-4|.|.
CASSLGGKETQYF
TGTGCCAGCAGTTTAGGAGGGAAGGAGACCCAGTACTTC
>TRBJ2-3|TRBV4-1|TRBD2|.
CASSRTELAGGVDTQYF
TGCGCCAGCAGCCGGACCGAACTAGCGGGAGGAGTAGATACGCAGTATTTT
>TRBJ2-1|TRBV15|.|.
CATSRGDLSYNEQFF
TGTGCCACCAGCAGAGGCGATCTCTCCTACAATGAGCAGTTCTTC
>TRBJ1-6|TRBV6-2/TRBV6-3|.|.
CASSYPGYNSPLHF
TGTGCCAGCAGTTACCCCGGTTATAATTCACCCCTCCACTTT
>TRBJ2-7|TRBV19|TRBD1|.
CASRYSRDRSYEQYF
TGTGCCAGTAGATACTCCCGGGACAGATCCTACGAGCAGTACTTC
>TRBJ1-5|TRBV5-6|.|.
CASSLYQHSNQPQHF
TGTGCCAGCAGCTTATACCAACATAGCAATCAGCCCCAGCATTTT
>TRBJ1-1|TRBV12-3/TRBV12-4|.|.
CASPSNTEAFF
TGTGCCAGCCCCTCCAACACTGAAGCTTTCTTT
>TRBJ1-1|TRBV5-1|TRBD1|.
CASSPRTGVGGTEAFF
TGCGCCAGCAGCCCCCGGACAGGGGTTGGTGGCACTGAAGCTTTCTTT
>TRBJ2-7|TRBV2|.|once
CASNHGGLEIGEQYF
TGTGCCAGCAACCACGGGGGGCTGGAAATAGGCGAGCAGTACTTC
>TRBJ1-4|TRBV4-2|TRBD1|.
CASSQAWDSNEKLFF
TGTGCCAGCAGCCAGGCATGGGACAGTAATGAAAAACTGTTTTTT
>TRBJ2-7|TRBV9|TRBD2|.
CASSAREGTTNDEQYF
TGTGCCAGCAGCGCTCGGGAGGGCACGACCAACGACGAGCAGTACTTC
>TRBJ1-1|TRBV5-1|.|.
CASSLDGGEGTEAFF
TGCGCCAGCAGCTTGGACGGTGGGGAGGGCACTGAAGCTTTCTTT
>TRBJ2-2|TRBV11-2|.|.
CASSFQRRNTGELFF
TGTGCCAGCAGCTTCCAGCGTAGAAACACCGGGGAGCTGTTTTTT
>TRBJ1-4|TRBV2|.|few
CASRPQGGWYGGEKLFF
TGTGCCAGCAGACCCCAGGGAGGGTGGTACGGTGGAGAAAAACTGTTTTTT
>TRBJ1-1|TRBV10-3|TRBD1|.
CATRDSLRGPLSTEAFF
TGTGCCACCCGGGACAGTCTAAGGGGGCCTTTGAGCACTGAAGCTTTCTTT
>TRBJ2-1|TRBV7-9|.|.
CASSGGGTEQFF
TGTGCCAGCAGCGGTGGGGGGACTGAGCAGTTCTTC
>TRBJ1-1|TRBV19|.|.
CASSAQAGVTEAFF
TGTGCCAGTAGTGCCCAGGCGGGGGTGACTGAAGCTTTCTTT
>TRBJ1-2|TRBV3-1/TRBV3-2|.|few
CASSHRSLAGVYGYTF
TGTGCCAGCAGCCATCGGTCTCTTGCAGGGGTCTATGGCTACACCTTC
>TRBJ2-1|TRBV6-5|.|.
CASSLTVSSYNEQFF
TGTGCCAGCAGTTTGACAGTTAGCTCCTACAATGAGCAGTTCTTC
>TRBJ1-1|TRBV5-1|.|.
CASSLVGHVNTEAFF
TGCGCCAGCAGCTTGGTCGGACATGTGAACACTGAAGCTTTCTTT